One and the same sample provided the 10 T cell receptor beta chains below, sequenced in a study. TCRdb re-called the 5' RACE reads with MiXCR, one entry per CDR3 protein. The sample includes 30,000 to 40,000 distinct CDR3 sequences, 26% of them seen just once. Input material: naive CD4+ T cells sorted from a lymph node. Subset specified: naive CD4+ T cells, CD4+CD45RA+CD25-. The receptors originated from a female donor with breast cancer.

There are a few counts of this clonotype. J is TRBJ2-1 and V is TRBV9; D is ambiguous. V was clipped by 4 bases and J by 6 bases, with 20 bases between them. The CDR3 has 16 amino acids. Germline V lookup: CDR1 SGDLS, CDR2 YYNGEE. CDR3 sequence: CASSPLLPRPPNEQFF. DNA for the CDR3: TGTGCCAGCAGCCCTTTACTCCCAAGGCCCCCCAATGAGCAGTTCTTC.

This clonotype was detected only a few times. The chain is built from TRBV9 and TRBJ2-1, with TRBD2 matching over 12 bases. V was clipped by 4 bases and J by 3 bases; unmatched bases: 2. CDR1 and CDR2 from the germline V gene are SGDLS and YYNGEE. CDR3 length: 15 residues. The CDR3: CASSTTSGSYNEQFF. Here the CDR3 DNA reads TGTGCCAGCAGCACGACTAGCGGGAGCTACAATGAGCAGTTCTTC.

The rearrangement links TRBV4-1 to TRBJ2-2; D may be TRBD1 (6 bases). V lost 5 bases and J 3 bases, leaving 16 bases between the germline ends. The CDR3 totals 16 residues. Per the germline V gene, CDR1 is MGHRA and CDR2 is YSYEKL. Here the CDR3 reads CASSSNRDTYTGELFF. CDR3 in DNA: TGCGCCAGCAGCTCCAACCGGGACACCTACACCGGGGAGCTGTTTTTT.

The chain carries TRBV7-9 and TRBJ2-5, with TRBD1 matching over 8 bases. The junction had 10 bases not matched to a gene; V was cut back by 6 bases and J by 1 base. Per germline, CDR1 SEHNR and CDR2 FQNEAQ (reference sequence). The CDR3 loop spans 16 amino acids. The CDR3 DNA reads TGTGCCAGCAGGACAACCGGGACAGGCTCCCAAGAGACCCAGTACTTC. Its translation: CASRTTGTGSQETQYF.

By share of the sample, this clonotype is medium-sized. V and J are TRBV5-1 and TRBJ1-4; D gene unclear. Per the germline V gene, CDR1 is SGHRS and CDR2 is YFSETQ. This CDR3 has 14 amino acids. Trimming left V 4 bases short and J 0 bases short, with 7 bases between. The CDR3 sequence: CASSQQPTNEKLFF. The CDR3 DNA reads as TGCGCCAGCAGCCAACAGCCAACTAATGAAAAACTGTTTTTT.

Turning to this clonotype: This sequence may be a read error, since a much larger clone differs from it by one base. This chain connects TRBV20-1 to TRBJ2-2, with TRBD2 matching over 11 bases. Germline CDR1 and CDR2: DFQATT and SNEGSKA (reference sequence). There are 14 residues in the CDR3. CDR3 sequence: CCALGLAETGELFF. In DNA, the CDR3 is TGCTGTGCTTTGGGACTAGCGGAAACCGGGGAGCTGTTTTTT.

This clonotype was detected a few times. The V and J genes are TRBV12-3 or TRBV12-4 and TRBJ2-3; 13 nucleotides match TRBD2. The CDR3 is 18 residues long. The J segment lost 3 bases and the V segment lost 7 bases, leaving 13 bases of the junction unmatched. DNA of the CDR3: TGTGCCAGCACCTTAGGACTAGCGGGAGATGGTGGAACAGATACGCAGTATTTT. Translating it yields CASTLGLAGDGGTDTQYF.

This clonotype was seen more than once but under ten times. This chain connects TRBV7-3 to TRBJ2-7, with 7 positions matching TRBD2. After removal of 5 bases from V and 2 bases from J, the junction contained 6 bases not matched to a gene. This CDR3 is 14 amino acids long. CDR1 and CDR2 from the germline V gene are SGHTA and FQGTGA. The CDR3 sequence: CASSRNAGAYEQYF. CDR3 sequence (DNA): TGTGCCAGCAGCCGAAATGCGGGAGCCTACGAGCAGTACTTC.

This rearrangement joins TRBV6-5 to TRBJ2-3; 7 nucleotides match TRBD1. Germline V gives CDR1 MNHEY, CDR2 SVGAGI. The CDR3 consists of 14 residues. J lost 0 bases, V lost 6 bases, and 3 bases had no gene match. This chain's CDR3 is CASRQGVSTDTQYF. CDR3 nucleotide sequence: TGTGCCAGCAGGCAGGGGGTGAGCACAGATACGCAGTATTTT.

This clonotype was detected many times. The J gene is TRBJ2-3, the V gene TRBV5-1; D is perhaps TRBD1 (6 bases). This CDR3 contains 14 residues. The V end lost 4 bases, the J end lost 2 bases, and 11 bases lay between the germline ends. Germline loops: CDR1 SGHRS, CDR2 YFSETQ. CDR3 sequence (DNA): TGCGCCAGCAGCGCCGGACAGCACACAGATACGCAGTATTTT. Residues: CASSAGQHTDTQYF.